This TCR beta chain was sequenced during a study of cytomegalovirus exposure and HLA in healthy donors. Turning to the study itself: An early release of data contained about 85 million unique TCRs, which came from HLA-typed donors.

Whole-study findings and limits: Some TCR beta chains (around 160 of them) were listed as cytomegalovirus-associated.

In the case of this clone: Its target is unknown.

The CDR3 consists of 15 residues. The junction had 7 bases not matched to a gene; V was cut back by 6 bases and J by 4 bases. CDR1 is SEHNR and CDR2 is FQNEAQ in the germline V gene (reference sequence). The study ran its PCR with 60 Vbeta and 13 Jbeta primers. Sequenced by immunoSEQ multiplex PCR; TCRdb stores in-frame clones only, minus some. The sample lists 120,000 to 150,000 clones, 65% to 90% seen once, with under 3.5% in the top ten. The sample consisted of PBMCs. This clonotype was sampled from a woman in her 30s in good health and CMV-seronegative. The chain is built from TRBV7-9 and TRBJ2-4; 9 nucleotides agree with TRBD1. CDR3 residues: CASRAGDREKNIQYF. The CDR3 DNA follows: TGTGCCAGCAGAGCAGGGGACAGGGAGAAAAACATTCAGTACTTC.